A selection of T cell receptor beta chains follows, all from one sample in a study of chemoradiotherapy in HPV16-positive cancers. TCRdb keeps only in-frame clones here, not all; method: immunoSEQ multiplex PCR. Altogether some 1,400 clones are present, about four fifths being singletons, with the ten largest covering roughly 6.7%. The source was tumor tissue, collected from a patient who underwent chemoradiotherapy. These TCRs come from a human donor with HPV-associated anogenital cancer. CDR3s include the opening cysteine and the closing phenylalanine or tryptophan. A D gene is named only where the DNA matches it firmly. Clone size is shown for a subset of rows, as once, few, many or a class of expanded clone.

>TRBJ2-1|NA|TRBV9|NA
TGTGCCAGCAGCGTAGAAGCGGCAGAGGGGCAGTTCTTC
CASSVEAAEGQFF
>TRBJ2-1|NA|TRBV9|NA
TGTGCCAGCAGCGTAGCCGGGACTTTTTACAATGAGCAGTTCTTC
CASSVAGTFYNEQFF
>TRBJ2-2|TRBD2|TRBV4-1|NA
TGCGCCAGCAGCCAAGAAAGCGGACTAGCGGGCACCGGGGAGCTGTTTTTT
CASSQESGLAGTGELFF
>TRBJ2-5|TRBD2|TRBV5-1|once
TGCGCCAGCAGCTTGAGTGGGGCTAGCGGGAGCCAAGAGACCCAGTACTTC
CASSLSGASGSQETQYF
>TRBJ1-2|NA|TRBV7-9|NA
TGTGCCAGCAGTCATAGCCCCAGGTTTTTGGATGACTACACCTTC
CASSHSPRFLDDYTF
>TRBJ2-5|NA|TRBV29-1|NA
TGCAGCGTTGGAGAGGGAAGCGGGGAGACCCAGTACTTC
CSVGEGSGETQYF
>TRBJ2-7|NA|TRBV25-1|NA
TGTGCCAGCAGCCGGACCCGTTTCCACGAGCAGTACTTC
CASSRTRFHEQYF
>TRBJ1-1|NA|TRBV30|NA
TGTGCCTGGGACGAAGTCATGAACACTGAAGCTTTCTTT
CAWDEVMNTEAFF
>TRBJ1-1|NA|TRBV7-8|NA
TGTGCCAGCAGCTTAGCGCATGGGGGGCTTACTGAAGCTTTCTTT
CASSLAHGGLTEAFF
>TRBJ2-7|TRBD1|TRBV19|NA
TGTGCCAGTAGTATAAGACAGGGACGGTTCGAGCAGTACTTC
CASSIRQGRFEQYF
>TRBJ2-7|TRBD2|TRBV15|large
TGTGCCACCAGGGGGCCGGGACTAGCGGGGGGGTCCTACGAGCAGTACTTC
CATRGPGLAGGSYEQYF
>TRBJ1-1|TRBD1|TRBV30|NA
TGTGCCTGGAGTTCCCCGGGGACAGCTAACACTGAAGCTTTCTTT
CAWSSPGTANTEAFF
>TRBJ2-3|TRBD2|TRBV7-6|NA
TGTGCCAGCAGCTTCGGGGGGGCCTGGGATACGCAGTATTTT
CASSFGGAWDTQYF
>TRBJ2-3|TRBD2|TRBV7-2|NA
TGTGCCGGGGGGGGGAGTAGGCCAGATACGCAGTATTTT
CAGGGSRPDTQYF
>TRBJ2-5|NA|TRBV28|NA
TGTGCCAGCAGTTCCTCAATGGAGACCCAGTACTTC
CASSSSMETQYF
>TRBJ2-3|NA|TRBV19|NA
TGTGCCAGCAGAGGGGGACTCAGCACAGATACGCAGTATTTT
CASRGGLSTDTQYF
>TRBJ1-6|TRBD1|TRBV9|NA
TGTGCCAGCAGCTTACAGGGGGCAAATTCACCCCTCCACTTT
CASSLQGANSPLHF
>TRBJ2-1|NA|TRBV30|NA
TGTGCCTGGAAGGTCGGTCTTGGAGAGAATGAGCAGTTCTTC
CAWKVGLGENEQFF
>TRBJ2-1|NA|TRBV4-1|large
TGCGCCAGCAGCCAAACCTTGACTGGCTCCTACAATGAGCAGTTCTTC
CASSQTLTGSYNEQFF